This T cell receptor beta chain derives from a study of blood T cells in healthy people across ages. Study-wide points: Diversity was estimated from one million T cells, and these estimates were considered underestimates.

A second roughly 6 to 12 cycle PCR used barcoded and J-beta primers. TCRdb ran MiXCR on the 5' RACE reads and lists one entry per CDR3 protein. The data contain about 830,000 distinct CDR3 sequences, 58% of them seen just once; the ten biggest clones take up 22%. Caucasian, healthy and from Russia, the donors were aged between about 6 and 90. Note on this clonotype: What it binds is not known.

Between the trimmed V and J ends, which lost 8 bases and 5 bases, there was a span of 16 bases. The CDR3 sequence is 13 residues long. In germline, CDR1 is SQVTM, CDR2 ANQGSEA. The receptor was derived from a man aged 30 to 45 in good health. The J gene is TRBJ2-1, the V gene TRBV29-1; a possible D gene is TRBD1 (5 bases). The specimen sequenced was blood. The CDR3 DNA sequence: TGCAGCCCTAGGGGTCCGGGCAACAATGAGCAGTTCTTC. Translation: CSPRGPGNNEQFF.